The 19 T cell receptor beta chains below all came from one sample that was sequenced in a study of vaccination and CD4 T cells after COVID-19. An Oncomine TCR Beta short-read assay was used to sequence the DNA from cultured CD4+ T cells. Using its own MiXCR run on the PCR reads, TCRdb lists one record per CDR3 protein. The data hold about 4,000 distinct CDR3 sequences, with 35% to 45% observed a single time. Treatment of the sample: approximately 9-day PBMC culture with coronavirus spike peptide pools or control peptides (ViraFEST assay). The antigens for these receptors are not known. The specimen sequenced was CD4+ T cells from blood, cultured in vitro. These TCRs come from a human donor who had recovered from COVID-19.

This clonotype was observed a few times. The chain has TRBV6-1 and TRBJ1-5; no reliable D call. CDR1 and CDR2 from the germline V gene are MNHNS and SASEGT. This CDR3 region has 11 residues. V gave up 6 bases and J gave up 4 bases, with 4 bases separating them. CDR3 residues: CASRGNQPQHF. The CDR3 DNA follows: TGTGCCAGCAGGGGAAATCAGCCCCAGCATTTT.

The rearrangement links TRBV20-1 to TRBJ2-3, with TRBD2 identical over 7 bases. Trimming at V came to 5 bases and at J to 4 bases, leaving 12 bases not matched to a gene. This CDR3 has 15 residues. Germline loops: CDR1 DFQATT, CDR2 SNEGSKA (reference sequence). CDR3 residues: CSAGQTSRPSDTQYF. In DNA form, the CDR3 reads TGCAGTGCTGGCCAGACTAGCAGACCTTCAGATACGCAGTATTTT.

This clonotype is large. DNA for the CDR3: TGTGCCAGCAGTCCCTGGTCAGCTAACTATGGCTACACCTTC. Protein product: CASSPWSANYGYTF. The chain couples TRBV7-8 to TRBJ1-2; D remains unclear. The CDR3 consists of 14 residues. Trimming left V 6 bases short and J 0 bases short, with 11 bases between. Germline V gene data show CDR1 as SGHVS and CDR2 as FQNEAQ.

This clonotype appeared a few times. The J gene is TRBJ1-2, the V gene TRBV6-2 or TRBV6-3; D is perhaps TRBD1 (5 bases). This CDR3 is 14 amino acids long. Germline CDR1 is MNHEY and CDR2 is SVGEGT. V lost 6 bases and J 4 bases, leaving 15 bases between the germline ends. The CDR3 region has the DNA TGTGCCAGCAGACGTCCCCGGGACTCCTATGGCTACACCTTC. Translating it yields CASRRPRDSYGYTF.

CDR3 region: CATSRDFGGGAYEQYF. The DNA of the CDR3 is TGTGCCACCAGCAGAGATTTCGGCGGGGGGGCCTACGAGCAGTACTTC. The chain is built from TRBV15 and TRBJ2-7; 9 bases align to TRBD2. CDR3 size: 16 residues. V gave up 0 bases and J gave up 2 bases; unmatched junction bases: 5. CDR1 LNHNV and CDR2 YYDKDF come from the germline V gene (reference sequence).

The chain couples TRBV6-5 to TRBJ1-1; possibly TRBD1 for D (6 bases). V was cut by 2 bases and J by 5 bases, with 12 bases left in between. The germline V gene has CDR1 MNHEY and CDR2 SVGAGI. This CDR3 is built from 14 residues. The CDR3 DNA sequence: TGTGCCAGCAGTTACACAGGGTTAGCAACTGAAGCTTTCTTT. Amino acid sequence: CASSYTGLATEAFF.

The chain recombines TRBV20-1 with TRBJ2-7; TRBD2 aligns across 10 bases. Germline trimming cut 3 bases from V and 0 bases from J; bases unmatched to any gene: 11. Germline CDR1 is DFQATT and CDR2 is SNEGSKA (reference sequence). The CDR3 contains 17 residues. CDR3 bases: TGCAGTGCTAGGCCCCTCCTAGCGGGAGCCTCCTCCTACGAGCAGTACTTC. It encodes CSARPLLAGASSYEQYF.

The V and J genes are TRBV7-9 and TRBJ1-1; D unclear. Germline loops: CDR1 SEHNR, CDR2 FQNEAQ (reference sequence). This CDR3 comprises 14 residues. V dropped 1 base and J dropped 0 bases, with 6 bases sitting between them. This chain's CDR3 is CASSLVTVNTEAFF. DNA of the CDR3: TGTGCCAGCAGCTTAGTAACGGTGAACACTGAAGCTTTCTTT.

The V and J genes are TRBV6-5 and TRBJ2-7, with D perhaps assigned TRBD1 or TRBD2 (5 bases each). V lost 4 bases, J lost 2 bases, and 18 bases lay in between. Germline V CDR1 and CDR2: MNHEY, SVGAGI. CDR3 length: 16 residues. The CDR3 sequence is CASSSHLGVRAYEQYF. The CDR3 DNA reads TGTGCCAGCAGTTCCCATCTGGGGGTCAGGGCCTACGAGCAGTACTTC.

The V call is TRBV11-3, the J call TRBJ2-3, with D tentatively TRBD1 (7 bases). The CDR3 extends over 14 amino acids. Germline CDR1 SGHNT, CDR2 YENEEA. Trimming shortened V by 4 bases and J by 2 bases, and 10 bases separated the two germline ends. The CDR3 nucleotides are TGTGCCAGCAGCTCCAGGGGGGACACAGATACGCAGTATTTT. Translation gives CASSSRGDTDTQYF. Full variable domain (rest looked up from reference TRBV11-3 and TRBJ2-3): EAGVVQSPRYKIIEKKQPVAFWCNPISGHNTLYWYLQNLGQGPELLIRYENEEAVDDSQLPKDRFSAERLKGVDSTLKIQPAELGDSAVYLCASSSRGDTDTQYFGPGTRLTVL.

This chain connects TRBV6-1 to TRBJ2-7; the D is unclear. Germline values: CDR1 MNHNS, CDR2 SASEGT. Trimming took off 2 bases at V and 2 bases at J, with 1 base between the two ends. This CDR3 has 11 residues. CDR3 loop: CASSEPYEQYF. DNA of the CDR3: TGTGCCAGCAGTGAACCCTACGAGCAGTACTTC.

Remarks on this clonotype: One end of the junction does not line up with germline, which may come from a read error. The chain carries TRBV7-6 and TRBJ1-6, with D possibly being TRBD1 (5 bases). The V gene's germline CDR1 is SGHVS and CDR2 FNYEAQ. The CDR3 extends over 18 amino acids. CDR3 in amino acids: CASSLPNDRSSYNSPLHF. CDR3 nucleotide sequence: TGTGCTAGCAGCCTCCCGAACGACAGAAGCTCCTATAATTCACCCCTCCACTTT.

The chain links TRBV6-5 to TRBJ2-5, with a tentative D call TRBD2 (6 bases). The CDR3 loop spans 14 amino acids. Germline V gene sequence: CDR1 MNHEY, CDR2 SVGAGI. Trimming shortened V by 4 bases and J by 5 bases, and 14 bases separated the two germline ends. CDR3 sequence: CASSSPGVPETQYF. CDR3 DNA: TGTGCCAGCAGTTCTCCGGGAGTCCCTGAGACCCAGTACTTC.

In this sample, this clonotype turned up a few times. The V and J genes are TRBV6-1 and TRBJ1-2; D is undetermined. The germline CDR1 and CDR2 sequences are MNHNS and SASEGT. V was cut by 8 bases and J by 5 bases, with 12 bases left in between. CDR3 length equals 12 residues. The DNA of the CDR3 is TGTGCCAGCGCGGACGCTTATTATGGCTACACCTTC. This encodes CASADAYYGYTF.

The chain carries TRBV20-1 and TRBJ1-1; 8 bases fit TRBD1. V gave up 3 bases and J gave up 3 bases; unmatched junction bases: 3. Germline lookup yields CDR1 DFQATT and CDR2 SNEGSKA (reference sequence). The CDR3 covers 13 residues. CDR3 sequence reads: CSASPTGDTEAFF. The CDR3 DNA sequence: TGCAGTGCTAGCCCGACAGGGGACACTGAAGCTTTCTTT.

The rearrangement links TRBV6-5 to TRBJ1-1; D is unclear. The V end lost 2 bases, the J end lost 5 bases, and 6 bases lay between the germline ends. Per the germline V gene, CDR1 is MNHEY and CDR2 is SVGAGI. The CDR3 spans 12 residues. CDR3 bases: TGTGCCAGCAGTTACATTGGGACTGAAGCTTTCTTT. Protein product: CASSYIGTEAFF.

With respect to this clonotype: The CDR3 carries no conserved terminal phenylalanine or tryptophan, so it likely arises from a read error. This rearrangement joins TRBV11-2 to TRBJ2-5, with D maybe TRBD1 (6 bases). V dropped 10 bases and J dropped 5 bases, with 14 bases sitting between them. The germline V gene encodes CDR1 SGHAT and CDR2 FQNNGV. CDR3 size: 12 residues. DNA for the CDR3: TGTGCCACTGCAGGGGTTGGGGAGACCCAGTACTCC. Translated, it gives CATAGVGETQYS.

This clonotype occurred a few times. V and J are TRBV7-9 and TRBJ2-7, with D possibly being TRBD1 (6 bases). CDR1 and CDR2 from the germline V gene are SEHNR and FQNEAQ (reference sequence). V was pared by 3 bases and J by 2 bases, with 11 bases between. The CDR3 loop spans 14 amino acids. This CDR3 is CASSFWDTTYEQYF. CDR3 sequence (DNA): TGTGCCAGCAGCTTTTGGGACACCACCTACGAGCAGTACTTC.

Only a few counts were recorded for this clonotype. The gene calls are TRBV30 and TRBJ2-5; D not resolved. The V gene's germline CDR1 is GTSNPN and CDR2 SVGIG (reference sequence). The V and J ends lost 1 base and 2 bases respectively, with 17 bases between them. The CDR3 is made up of 16 amino acids. CDR3 sequence (DNA): TGTGCCTGGAGTGCCAGACCCTGGGCCGATCAAGAGACCCAGTACTTC. Translation gives CAWSARPWADQETQYF.